These 4 T cell receptor beta chains came from one sample sequenced in a study of blood T cell repertoires in COVID-19 (dated by TCRdb to the early 2020s). The library was made by the immunoSEQ multiplex PCR assay. TCRdb retrieved this table from immuneACCESS and kept in-frame rearrangements only. Not all clones are present; in checked studies, unresolved V genes account for under half, and no reason is known for the remainder. This sample holds roughly 200,000 clones; roughly 90% were observed only once. The ten largest clones add up to around 1.6% of the sample. The specimen was peripheral blood. The receptors come from a man aged 18-30 years with active or convalescent COVID-19.

The chain joins TRBV24-1 to TRBJ1-2; 7 positions match TRBD1. This CDR3 is built from 14 residues. CDR1 and CDR2 (germline): KGHDR, SFDVKD. The J segment lost 8 bases and the V segment lost 3 bases, leaving 8 bases of the junction unmatched. This CDR3 is CATSDRDRAKGYTF. The CDR3 DNA sequence: TGTGCCACCAGTGATCGAGACAGGGCGAAGGGCTACACCTTC.

This rearrangement joins TRBV12-3 or TRBV12-4 to TRBJ2-1; TRBD2 agrees at 10 bases. V shed 5 bases and J 5 bases; nucleotides not matched to a gene: 0. The CDR3 consists of 13 residues. CDR3 DNA: TGTGCCAGCAGTACTAGCGGGAACAATGAGCAGTTCTTC. It yields the protein CASSTSGNNEQFF.

The V call is TRBV12-3 or TRBV12-4, the J call TRBJ2-2; no definite D call. This CDR3 has 13 residues. V lost 9 bases and J 3 bases, leaving 11 bases between the germline ends. The CDR3 loop is CASVTDYTGELFF. The DNA of the CDR3 is TGTGCCAGTGTTACAGATTACACCGGGGAGCTGTTTTTT.

This chain joins TRBV19 and TRBJ2-5, with D tentatively TRBD2 (5 bases). V lost 5 bases and J 5 bases, leaving 18 bases between the germline ends. CDR1 is LNHDA, CDR2 SQIVND, per germline (reference sequence). This CDR3 is built from 15 residues. CDR3 sequence reads: CASSVLLTEEETQYF. The CDR3 DNA follows: TGTGCCAGTAGTGTCCTTTTGACGGAGGAGGAGACCCAGTACTTC.